This entry lists 15 T cell receptor beta chains sequenced from one sample in a study of Graves' ophthalmopathy and Graves' hyperthyroidism (dated by TCRdb to between 2017 and 2018). Data came from an Illumina HiSeq 2000. For repertoire sequencing, the TCR beta CDR3 regions were amplified from RNA transcripts. HTBI primers and the Qiagen OneStep RT-PCR kit were used in a first-round RT-PCR, which was followed by a second-round multiplex PCR, size selection and purification. The public reads were reprocessed in TCRdb via fastp at Q25 and MiXCR, keeping in-frame beta chains. Each CDR3 protein gets just one entry, which takes the most common genes and DNA from the rows behind it. In all, the sample holds roughly 480,000 distinct CDR3 sequences, and 13% to 15% of those were seen once. Of the sample, around 9.8% falls within the top ten clones. The sequencing input was blood. The receptor source for this set is a young woman with Graves' ophthalmopathy. Donor details come from another sample of the same person, matched by shared clones.

Here the CDR3 DNA reads TGTGCCAGCATGACGTACTCTGGAAACACCATATATTTT. As protein: CASMTYSGNTIYF. The rearrangement joins TRBV6-1 to TRBJ1-3; D gene uncertain. CDR1 and CDR2 (germline): MNHNS, SASEGT. The ends were cut back, 7 bases at V and 0 bases at J, with 7 bases in the middle. The length of the CDR3 is 13 residues.

V is TRBV19 and J is TRBJ1-5; possible D gene TRBD1, 6 bases. The CDR3 spans 15 residues. V dropped 6 bases and J dropped 8 bases, with 20 bases sitting between them. Germline V gene sequence: CDR1 LNHDA, CDR2 SQIVND (reference sequence). CDR3 in amino acids: CASSLRGPPGEPQHF. In nucleotides, the CDR3 is TGTGCCAGTAGCCTCCGAGGACCCCCAGGGGAGCCCCAGCATTTT.

Ten or more counts support this clonotype. The V and J genes are TRBV20-1 and TRBJ1-2; no reliable D call. This CDR3 has 13 amino acids. V was shortened by 6 bases and J by 4 bases, with 15 bases between the two germline ends. CDR1 and CDR2 (germline): DFQATT, SNEGSKA (reference sequence). The CDR3 here is CSATDGGSYGYTF. The CDR3 region has the DNA TGCAGTGCCACGGACGGAGGATCCTATGGCTACACCTTC.

This clonotype showed up many times. V is TRBV6-1 and J is TRBJ1-5; TRBD1 agrees at 9 bases. V shed 6 bases and J 4 bases; nucleotides not matched to a gene: 4. Germline CDR1 MNHNS, CDR2 SASEGT. The CDR3 loop spans 14 amino acids. The CDR3 DNA follows: TGTGCCAGCAGGGACAGGGGAGGTAATCAGCCCCAGCATTTT. It is translated as CASRDRGGNQPQHF.

This clonotype came up many times. The V gene is TRBV11-2, the J gene TRBJ2-2, with no clear D. This CDR3 is 13 amino acids long. V lost 5 bases to trimming and J lost 7 bases, with 11 bases between them. Germline CDR1 and CDR2: SGHAT and FQNNGV. CDR3 bases: TGTGCCAGCAGCCAGGCGTACGGCGGGGAGCTGTTTTTT. Residues: CASSQAYGGELFF.

This rearrangement joins TRBV30 to TRBJ1-2; no definite D call. The germline gives CDR1 GTSNPN, CDR2 SVGIG (reference sequence). The CDR3 covers 12 residues. CDR3 sequence reads: CATPGVGYGYTF. The CDR3 DNA is TGTGCAACCCCTGGGGTGGGCTATGGCTACACCTTC.

This clonotype was seen at least ten times. The chain recombines TRBV5-1 with TRBJ2-7, with D perhaps TRBD2 (7 bases). The CDR3 is made up of 14 amino acids. Trimming shortened V by 0 bases and J by 7 bases, and 14 bases separated the two germline ends. Germline CDR1 and CDR2: SGHRS and YFSETQ. This CDR3 is CASSLGDKREEQYF. The DNA for the CDR3 is TGCGCCAGCAGCTTGGGGGACAAGCGGGAAGAGCAGTACTTC.

Ten or more counts support this clonotype. This chain links TRBV7-3 with TRBJ1-1; D is uncertain. CDR3 length: 14 residues. From germline, CDR1 is SGHTA and CDR2 FQGTGA. The V end lost 2 bases, the J end lost 0 bases, and 7 bases lay between the germline ends. The CDR3 sequence: CASSLGFLNTEAFF. In nucleotides, the CDR3 is TGTGCCAGCAGCTTAGGTTTTTTGAACACTGAAGCTTTCTTT.

V usage is TRBV20-1 and J usage is TRBJ2-5; D call uncertain. Germline lookup yields CDR1 DFQATT and CDR2 SNEGSKA (reference sequence). Trimming shortened V by 0 bases and J by 5 bases, and 10 bases separated the two germline ends. The CDR3 loop spans 13 amino acids. The CDR3 loop reads CSAREPSRETQYF. DNA for the CDR3: TGCAGTGCTAGAGAGCCCAGCAGGGAGACCCAGTACTTC.

This clonotype showed up just a few times. The rearrangement joins TRBV19 to TRBJ1-2, with 7 bases matching TRBD1. Unmatched junction bases numbered 14, after V lost 9 bases and J lost 4 bases. Per germline, CDR1 LNHDA and CDR2 SQIVND (reference sequence). The CDR3 is 15 amino acids. CDR3 in DNA: TGTGCCAGCCGACAGGGCTCCGGTTCTATCTATGGCTACACCTTC. As protein: CASRQGSGSIYGYTF.

This clonotype was seen a few times. This chain's CDR3 is CASSFGGAQETQYF. In DNA form, the CDR3 reads TGCGCCAGCAGCTTTGGGGGGGCCCAAGAGACCCAGTACTTC. The genes are TRBV5-1 and TRBJ2-5; the D gene is possibly TRBD2 (7 bases). V dropped 2 bases and J dropped 1 base, with 9 bases sitting between them. Germline-derived CDR1 and CDR2 are SGHRS and YFSETQ. The CDR3 is made up of 14 amino acids.

This clonotype was found many times. The rearrangement links TRBV6-1 to TRBJ1-5, with D possibly TRBD1 on 6 matching bases. V was cut by 6 bases and J by 4 bases, with 10 bases left in between. Germline V gives CDR1 MNHNS, CDR2 SASEGT. The CDR3 runs to 13 residues. For the CDR3, the DNA is TGTGCCAGCAGCCGGGGGCTAAATCAGCCCCAGCATTTT. The encoded protein is CASSRGLNQPQHF.

This clonotype was recorded at least ten times. The CDR3 bases are TGCAGTGCTAGAGATCCCAGGGCGGATATCTCTACCGGGGAGCTGTTTTTT. Encoded protein: CSARDPRADISTGELFF. The chain recombines TRBV20-1 with TRBJ2-2; perhaps TRBD1 as D (5 bases). This CDR3 is 17 amino acids long. Germline-derived CDR1 and CDR2 are DFQATT and SNEGSKA (reference sequence). V lost 0 bases, J lost 5 bases, and 19 bases lay in between.

This clonotype was picked up many times. This sequence joins TRBV10-3 and TRBJ2-7; 7 bases fit TRBD1. Trimming cost V 8 bases and J 0 bases; bases outside gene matches: 13. The CDR3 totals 16 residues. CDR1 ENHRY and CDR2 SYGVKD come from the germline V gene. DNA for the CDR3: TGTGCCATCCTTAACCGAACGGGACAGAGCTCCTACGAGCAGTACTTC. Translated, it gives CAILNRTGQSSYEQYF.

This clonotype was seen many times. This sequence joins TRBV11-3 and TRBJ2-7; no definite D call. V dropped 5 bases and J dropped 2 bases, with 13 bases sitting between them. The CDR3 runs 14 residues. The germline gives CDR1 SGHNT, CDR2 YENEEA. CDR3 loop: CASSPRSSPYEQYF. In DNA, the CDR3 is TGTGCCAGCAGCCCCAGGTCAAGTCCCTACGAGCAGTACTTC. Complete variable domain (other parts from reference TRBV11-3 and TRBJ2-7): EAGVVQSPRYKIIEKKQPVAFWCNPISGHNTLYWYLQNLGQGPELLIRYENEEAVDDSQLPKDRFSAERLKGVDSTLKIQPAELGDSAVYLCASSPRSSPYEQYFGPGTRLTVT.